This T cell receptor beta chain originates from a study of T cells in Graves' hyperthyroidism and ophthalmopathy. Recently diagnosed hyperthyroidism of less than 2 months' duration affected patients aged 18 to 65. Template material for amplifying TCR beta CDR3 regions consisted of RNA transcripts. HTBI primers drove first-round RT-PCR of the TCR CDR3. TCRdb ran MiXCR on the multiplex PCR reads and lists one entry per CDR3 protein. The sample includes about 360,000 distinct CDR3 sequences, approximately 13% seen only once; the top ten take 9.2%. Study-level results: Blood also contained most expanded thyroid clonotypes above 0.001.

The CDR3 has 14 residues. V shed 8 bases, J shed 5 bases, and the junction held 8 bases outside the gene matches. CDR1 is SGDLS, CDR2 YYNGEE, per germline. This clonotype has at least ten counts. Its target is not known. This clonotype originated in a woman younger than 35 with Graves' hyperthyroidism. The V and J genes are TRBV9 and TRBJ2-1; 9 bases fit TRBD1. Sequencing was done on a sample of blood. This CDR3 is CASQPGQGNNEQFF. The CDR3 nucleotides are TGTGCCAGTCAGCCGGGACAGGGAAACAATGAGCAGTTCTTC.